A single sample is the source of the 16 T cell receptor beta chains below, sequenced in a study of post-analysis software for immune sequencing data. Which antigens these TCRs recognize remains unknown. Unique molecular identifiers were built into the TCR beta cDNA libraries. TCRdb processed the PCR reads anew with MiXCR; each CDR3 protein has one entry. The sample shows 400,000 to 500,000 distinct CDR3 sequences, over 30% of them seen only once. Study conclusions and caveats: About five TRBV segments occurring more often in patients than controls included TRBV5-6, TRBV5-1 and TRBV20-1.

Sequenced input: blood. The source of these receptors is a girl aged 2 to 10 with multiple sclerosis.

The genes are TRBV5-1 and TRBJ2-1, with D possibly being TRBD2 (6 bases). Trimming pared 4 bases from V and 10 bases from J, leaving 24 bases between. The length of the CDR3 is 16 residues. The V gene's germline CDR1 is SGHRS and CDR2 YFSETQ. This chain's CDR3 is CASSAQSGTGPLEQFF. In DNA, the CDR3 is TGCGCCAGCAGCGCCCAATCCGGGACTGGTCCTTTGGAGCAGTTCTTC.

This chain uses TRBV6-6 with TRBJ1-5, with TRBD1 as a possible D gene (5 bases). This CDR3 is 15 amino acids long. V was pared by 2 bases and J by 4 bases, with 12 bases between. CDR1 is MNHNY, CDR2 SVGAGI, per germline (reference sequence). The CDR3 region has the DNA TGTGCCAGCAGTTACGGGTCTGGGGGGAATCAGCCCCAGCATTTT. This translates into CASSYGSGGNQPQHF.

This clonotype came up many times. The chain combines TRBV29-1 with TRBJ2-7; 9 bases match TRBD1. The germline V gene encodes CDR1 SQVTM and CDR2 ANQGSEA. The J segment lost 4 bases and the V segment lost 2 bases, leaving 6 bases of the junction unmatched. The CDR3 runs to 14 residues. The CDR3 here is CSVETGQGIYEQYF. CDR3 in DNA: TGCAGCGTTGAAACGGGACAGGGTATATACGAGCAGTACTTC.

V gene TRBV4-3 combines with J gene TRBJ2-1, with TRBD2 matching 7 bases. Germline V gene data show CDR1 as LGHNA and CDR2 as YSLEER. The CDR3 loop spans 17 amino acids. V trimming: 0 bases; J trimming: 1 base; junction bases outside the gene matches: 6. CDR3 amino acids: CASSQDGAGVSYNEQFF. As DNA, the CDR3 is TGCGCCAGCAGCCAAGACGGCGCGGGAGTATCCTACAATGAGCAGTTCTTC.

This clonotype was seen a few times. The chain joins TRBV4-2 to TRBJ2-5; 10 bases match TRBD2. The J call is doubtful: the DNA matches TRBJ2-7 better. The germline gives CDR1 LGHNA, CDR2 YNFKEQ. The length of the CDR3 is 16 residues. DNA for the CDR3: TGTGCCAGCAGCCAAACAGGGGGACTAGCGCGCTACGAGCAGTACTTC. As protein: CASSQTGGLARYEQYF.

This clonotype was picked up a small number of times. The J gene is TRBJ2-7, the V gene TRBV7-2; no clear D. The V gene's germline CDR1 is SGHTA and CDR2 FQGNSA. The CDR3 has 13 amino acids. V lost 4 bases and J 7 bases, leaving 14 bases between the germline ends. CDR3 protein: CASSCCGSLEQYF. In DNA form, the CDR3 reads TGTGCCAGCAGCTGCTGCGGCAGCCTGGAGCAGTACTTC.

The V and J genes are TRBV6-2 or TRBV6-3 and TRBJ2-1; maybe TRBD2 (6 bases). The CDR3 has 16 residues. Germline CDR1 is MNHEY and CDR2 is SVGEGT. V dropped 1 base and J dropped 0 bases, with 10 bases sitting between them. The CDR3 bases are TGTGCCAGCAGTTACTTCGGGAGTCTCTCCTACAATGAGCAGTTCTTC. Encoded protein: CASSYFGSLSYNEQFF.

The V call is TRBV5-1, the J call TRBJ1-1; no reliable D call. V was pared by 4 bases and J by 5 bases, with 9 bases between. The germline V gene has CDR1 SGHRS and CDR2 YFSETQ. This CDR3 comprises 12 residues. The DNA of the CDR3 is TGCGCCAGCAGCCCCGGTTGGACTGAAGCTTTCTTT. Residues: CASSPGWTEAFF.

J is TRBJ2-1 and V is TRBV4-1; 9 bases line up with TRBD1. The length of the CDR3 is 17 residues. Germline CDR1 MGHRA, CDR2 YSYEKL. The V gene end was trimmed by 1 base and the J gene end by 5 bases; junction bases not matched to a gene: 9. The CDR3 protein is CASSQAPTGGRNNEQFF. The CDR3 region has the DNA TGCGCCAGCAGCCAAGCCCCGACAGGGGGGAGGAACAATGAGCAGTTCTTC.

This clonotype was counted only a few times. This chain links TRBV7-2 with TRBJ2-7; D perhaps matches TRBD1 (6 bases). Trimming left V 1 base short and J 5 bases short, with 12 bases between. The CDR3 length is 14 residues. Germline CDR1 and CDR2: SGHTA and FQGNSA. The CDR3 nucleotides read TGTGCCAGCAGCTTAGGCTCAGGGGACCACGAGCAGTACTTC. It codes for CASSLGSGDHEQYF.

The CDR3 is CSVETGGRTEAFF. CDR3 sequence (DNA): TGCAGCGTCGAGACCGGAGGCCGCACTGAAGCTTTCTTT. The rearrangement links TRBV29-1 to TRBJ1-1; D gene unclear. Trimming took off 6 bases at V and 4 bases at J, with 15 bases between the two ends. Germline CDR1 reads SQVTM; CDR2 reads ANQGSEA. CDR3 length equals 13 residues.

The rearrangement uses TRBV12-3 or TRBV12-4 and TRBJ2-7, with a tentative D call TRBD2 (7 bases). Deletions cut 1 base from V and 4 bases from J, with 14 bases between. There are 15 residues in the CDR3. CDR3 nucleotides: TGTGCCAGCAGTTTAGGAGGGGGGGCAGGGTACGAGCAGTACTTC. Amino acid sequence: CASSLGGGAGYEQYF.

This clonotype was observed a few times. The chain has TRBV6-6 and TRBJ2-7, with D possibly TRBD1 on 6 matching bases. The CDR3 spans 14 residues. Germline CDR1 and CDR2: MNHNY and SVGAGI (reference sequence). The V and J ends lost 6 bases and 4 bases respectively, with 16 bases between them. This CDR3 reads CASRRQGTRYEQYF. In DNA, the CDR3 is TGTGCCAGCAGGCGTCAGGGGACGAGATACGAGCAGTACTTC.

This clonotype has just one count. This chain joins TRBV20-1 and TRBJ1-5, with 10 bases that match TRBD1. Germline V gene sequence: CDR1 DFQATT, CDR2 SNEGSKA (reference sequence). J was trimmed by 4 bases and V by 1 base; bases with no gene match: 4. The CDR3 is 15 residues long. The CDR3 bases are TGCAGTGCTAGAGTGGACAGGGGGGGGAATCAGCCCCAGCATTTT. The encoded protein is CSARVDRGGNQPQHF.

The V call is TRBV13, the J call TRBJ2-7, with D unresolved. This CDR3 is built from 12 residues. V was shortened by 0 bases and J by 7 bases, with 7 bases between the two germline ends. Germline V gene lookup returns CDR1 PRHDT and CDR2 FYEKMQ (reference sequence). CDR3 nucleotides: TGTGCCAGCAGCTTAGGCCTTAGTGAGCAGTACTTC. Amino acid sequence: CASSLGLSEQYF. The full variable domain, completed using reference TRBV13 and TRBJ2-7, is AAGVIQSPRHLIKEKRETATLKCYPIPRHDTVYWYQQGPGQDPQFLISFYEKMQSDKGSIPDRFSAQQFSDYHSELNMSSLELGDSALYFCASSLGLSEQYFGPGTRLTVT.

This clonotype has a handful of counts. The gene calls are TRBV7-2 and TRBJ1-2; maybe TRBD1 (5 bases). The ends were cut back, 1 base at V and 0 bases at J, with 18 bases in the middle. This CDR3 has 18 amino acids. Germline values: CDR1 SGHTA, CDR2 FQGNSA. The CDR3 DNA is TGTGCCAGCAGCTTAGGGCTCCTCACAGGAGTTACTAACTATGGCTACACCTTC. Translated, it gives CASSLGLLTGVTNYGYTF.